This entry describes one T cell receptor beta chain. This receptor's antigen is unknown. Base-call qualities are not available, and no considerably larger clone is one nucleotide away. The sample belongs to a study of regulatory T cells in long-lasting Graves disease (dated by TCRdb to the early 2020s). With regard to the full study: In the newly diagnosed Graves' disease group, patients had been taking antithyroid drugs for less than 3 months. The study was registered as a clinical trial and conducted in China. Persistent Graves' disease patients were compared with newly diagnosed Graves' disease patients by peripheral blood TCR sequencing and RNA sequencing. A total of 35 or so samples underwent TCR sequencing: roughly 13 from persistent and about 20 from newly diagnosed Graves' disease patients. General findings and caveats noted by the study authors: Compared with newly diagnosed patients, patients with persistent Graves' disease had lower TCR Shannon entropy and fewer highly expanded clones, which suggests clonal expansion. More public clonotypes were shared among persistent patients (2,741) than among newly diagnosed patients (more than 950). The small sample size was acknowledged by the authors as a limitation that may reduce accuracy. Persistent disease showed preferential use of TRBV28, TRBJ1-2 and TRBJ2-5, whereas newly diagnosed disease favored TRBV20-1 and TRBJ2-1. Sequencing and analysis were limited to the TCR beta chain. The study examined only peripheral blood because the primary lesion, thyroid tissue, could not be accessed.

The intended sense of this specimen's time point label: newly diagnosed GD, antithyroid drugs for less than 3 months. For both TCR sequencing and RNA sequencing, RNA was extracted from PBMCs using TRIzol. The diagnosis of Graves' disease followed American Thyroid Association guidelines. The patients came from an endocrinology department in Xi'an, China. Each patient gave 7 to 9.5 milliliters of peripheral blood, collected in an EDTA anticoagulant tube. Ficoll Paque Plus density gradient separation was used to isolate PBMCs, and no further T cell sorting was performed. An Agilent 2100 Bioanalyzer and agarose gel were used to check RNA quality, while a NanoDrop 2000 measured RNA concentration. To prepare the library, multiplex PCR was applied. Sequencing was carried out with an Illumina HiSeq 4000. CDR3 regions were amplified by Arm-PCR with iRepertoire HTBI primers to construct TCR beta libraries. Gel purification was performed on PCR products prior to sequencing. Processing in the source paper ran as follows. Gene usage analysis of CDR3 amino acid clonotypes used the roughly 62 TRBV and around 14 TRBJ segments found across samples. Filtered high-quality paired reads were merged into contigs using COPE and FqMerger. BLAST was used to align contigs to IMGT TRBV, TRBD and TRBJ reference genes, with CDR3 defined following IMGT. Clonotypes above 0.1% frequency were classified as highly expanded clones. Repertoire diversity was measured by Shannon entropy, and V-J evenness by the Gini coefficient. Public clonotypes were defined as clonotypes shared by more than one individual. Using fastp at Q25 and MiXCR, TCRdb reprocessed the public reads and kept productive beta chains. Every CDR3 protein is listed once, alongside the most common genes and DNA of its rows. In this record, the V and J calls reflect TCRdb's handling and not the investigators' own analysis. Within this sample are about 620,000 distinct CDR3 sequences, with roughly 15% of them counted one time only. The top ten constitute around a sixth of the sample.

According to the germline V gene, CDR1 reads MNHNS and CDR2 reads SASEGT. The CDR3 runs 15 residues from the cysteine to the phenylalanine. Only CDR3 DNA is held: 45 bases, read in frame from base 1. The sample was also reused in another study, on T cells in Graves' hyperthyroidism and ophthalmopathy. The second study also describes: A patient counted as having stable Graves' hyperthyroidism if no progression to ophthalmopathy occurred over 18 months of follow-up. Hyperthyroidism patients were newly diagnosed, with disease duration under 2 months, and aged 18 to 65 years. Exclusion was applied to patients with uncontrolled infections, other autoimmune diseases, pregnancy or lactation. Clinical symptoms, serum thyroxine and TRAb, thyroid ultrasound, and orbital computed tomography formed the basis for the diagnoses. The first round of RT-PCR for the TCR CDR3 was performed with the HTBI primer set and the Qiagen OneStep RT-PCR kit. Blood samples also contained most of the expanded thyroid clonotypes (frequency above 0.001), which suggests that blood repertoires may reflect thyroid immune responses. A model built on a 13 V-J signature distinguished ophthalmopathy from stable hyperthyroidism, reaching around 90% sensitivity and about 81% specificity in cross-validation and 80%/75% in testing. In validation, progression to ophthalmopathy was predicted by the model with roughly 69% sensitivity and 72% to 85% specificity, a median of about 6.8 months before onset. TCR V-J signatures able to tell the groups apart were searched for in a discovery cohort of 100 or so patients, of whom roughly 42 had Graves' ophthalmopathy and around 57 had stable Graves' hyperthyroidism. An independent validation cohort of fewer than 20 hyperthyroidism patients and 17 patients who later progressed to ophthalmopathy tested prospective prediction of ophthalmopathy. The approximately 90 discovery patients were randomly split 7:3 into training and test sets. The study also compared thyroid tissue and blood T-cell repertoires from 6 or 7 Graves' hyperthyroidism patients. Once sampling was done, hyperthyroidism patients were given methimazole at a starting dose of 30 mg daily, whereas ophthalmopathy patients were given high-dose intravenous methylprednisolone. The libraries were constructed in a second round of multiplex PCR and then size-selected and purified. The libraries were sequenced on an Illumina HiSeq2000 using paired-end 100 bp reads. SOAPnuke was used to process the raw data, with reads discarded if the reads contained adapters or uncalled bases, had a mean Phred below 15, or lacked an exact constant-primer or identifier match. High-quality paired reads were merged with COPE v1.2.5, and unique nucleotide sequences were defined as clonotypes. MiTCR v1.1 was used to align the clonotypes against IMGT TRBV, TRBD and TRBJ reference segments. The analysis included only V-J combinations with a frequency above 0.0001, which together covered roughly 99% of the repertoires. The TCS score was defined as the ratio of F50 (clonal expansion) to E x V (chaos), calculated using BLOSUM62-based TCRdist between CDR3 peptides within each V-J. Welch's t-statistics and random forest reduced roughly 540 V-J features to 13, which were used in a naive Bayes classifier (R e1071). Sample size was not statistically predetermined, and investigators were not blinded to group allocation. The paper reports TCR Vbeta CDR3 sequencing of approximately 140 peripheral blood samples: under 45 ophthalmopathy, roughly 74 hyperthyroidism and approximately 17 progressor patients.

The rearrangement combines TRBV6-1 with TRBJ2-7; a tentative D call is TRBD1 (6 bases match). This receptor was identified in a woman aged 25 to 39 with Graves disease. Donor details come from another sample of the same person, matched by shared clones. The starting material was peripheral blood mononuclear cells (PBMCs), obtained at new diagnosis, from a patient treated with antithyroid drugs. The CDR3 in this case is CAIPGSATGLYEQYF. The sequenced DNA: TGTGCGATTCCGGGCAGTGCGACAGGCCTATACGAGCAGTACTTC.